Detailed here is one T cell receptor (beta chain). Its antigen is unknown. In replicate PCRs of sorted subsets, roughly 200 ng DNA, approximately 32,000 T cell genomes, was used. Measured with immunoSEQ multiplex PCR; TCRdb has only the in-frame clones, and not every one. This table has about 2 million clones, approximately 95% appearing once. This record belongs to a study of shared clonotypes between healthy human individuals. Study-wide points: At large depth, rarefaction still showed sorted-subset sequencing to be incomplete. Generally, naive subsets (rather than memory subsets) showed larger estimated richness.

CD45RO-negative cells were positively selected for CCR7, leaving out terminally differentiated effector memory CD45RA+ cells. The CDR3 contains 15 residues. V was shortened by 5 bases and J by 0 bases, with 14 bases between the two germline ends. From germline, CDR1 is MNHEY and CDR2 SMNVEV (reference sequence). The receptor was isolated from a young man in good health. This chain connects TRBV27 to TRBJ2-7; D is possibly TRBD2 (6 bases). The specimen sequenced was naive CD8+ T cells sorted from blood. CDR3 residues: CASSPDYSSSYEQYF. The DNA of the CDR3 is TGTGCCAGCAGTCCGGACTACTCCAGCTCCTACGAGCAGTACTTC.